This is a list of T cell receptor beta chains from one sample in a study of blood T cell repertoires in COVID-19. Sequencing used immunoSEQ multiplex PCR; TCRdb keeps in-frame clones, though not all of them. The sample comprises around 310,000 clones, roughly 89% of which are singletons, and approximately 0.98% rests with the top ten. Material: peripheral blood. Source of these receptors: a woman aged 40 to 49 with COVID-19, enrolled during active disease. Each CDR3 is given with its conserved first and last residue. The D gene is left open where the match is weak. Expanded clones are given a class, and other clones once, few, many or no size at all.

TRBJ1-2,-,TRBV5-1,-,TGCGCCAGCAGCTTGGATGGGCTGTATTCGCGCAGCAATGGCTACACCTTC,CASSLDGLYSRSNGYTF
TRBJ2-7,-,TRBV6-5,-,TGTGCCAGCAGTTCCGCGGGTGGCGGCTCCTACGAGCAGTACTTC,CASSSAGGGSYEQYF
TRBJ2-2,-,TRBV30,-,TGTGCCTGGCGGCGGAGGACTCTTAACACCGGGGAGCTGTTTTTT,CAWRRRTLNTGELFF
TRBJ2-3,-,TRBV9,TRBD2,TGTGCCAGCAGCCCGGGGACTAGCGGGAGAGATACGCAGTATTTT,CASSPGTSGRDTQYF
TRBJ2-5,once,TRBV2,TRBD2,TGTGCCAGCAGTGGGAGCGGGGGGGTAGAGACCCAGTACTTC,CASSGSGGVETQYF
TRBJ1-2,once,TRBV5-6,TRBD1,TGTGCCAGCAGCTTGGTATGGCTTCGACAGGGCGCTCACGGCTACACCTTC,CASSLVWLRQGAHGYTF
TRBJ1-1,-,TRBV27,TRBD1,TGTGCCAGCAGATGGACAGGGGCATTGAACACTGAAGCTTTCTTT,CASRWTGALNTEAFF
TRBJ1-5,-,TRBV6-5,-,TGTGCCAGCAGTTTCGCGGGGGCGGGTCAGCCCCAGCATTTT,CASSFAGAGQPQHF
TRBJ2-1,once,TRBV6-5,-,TGTGCCAGCAGTTCCGGTGGGCCTGGAGGGCGGCGGGAGCAGTTCTTC,CASSSGGPGGRREQFF
TRBJ1-1,-,TRBV25-1,-,TGTGCCAGCAGGAAGGCAGGGGCGGACACTGAAGCTTTCTTT,CASRKAGADTEAFF
TRBJ1-1,-,TRBV7-2,TRBD1,TGTGCCAGCAGCGAACAGGGGGCGAGTCAAAATGAAGCTTTCTTT,CASSEQGASQNEAFF
TRBJ2-7,once,TRBV3-1/TRBV3-2,-,TGTGCCAGCAGCCAGACCTTTGGGGGGACCTACGAGCAGTACTTC,CASSQTFGGTYEQYF
TRBJ2-2,-,TRBV7-2,TRBD2,TGTGCCAGCAGCTCGGGGGGGGGCCACACCGGGGAGCTGTTTTTT,CASSSGGGHTGELFF
TRBJ1-2,-,TRBV7-6,TRBD1,TGTGCCAGCAGCTTTGGGACAGGTGGAGACTATGGCTACACCTTC,CASSFGTGGDYGYTF
TRBJ1-5,-,TRBV5-8,TRBD1,TGTGCCAGCAGCGCAGCACAGGGGACGGGGAGCAATCAGCCCCAGCATTTT,CASSAAQGTGSNQPQHF
TRBJ1-5,-,TRBV7-2,-,TGTGCCAGCAGCTTAGAGCACAATCAGCCCCAGCATTTT,CASSLEHNQPQHF
TRBJ1-4,-,TRBV9,TRBD1,TGTGCCAGCAGCGTAGCTGGACAGGGGTTTGAAAAACTGTTTTTT,CASSVAGQGFEKLFF
TRBJ1-3,-,TRBV28,-,TGTGCCAGCAGTTTAGTAAGGGAGTACGGAAACACCATATATTTT,CASSLVREYGNTIYF
TRBJ2-3,-,TRBV28,-,TGTGCCAGCAGTTTTAGGTCGCCAGCGTCTACGCAGTATTTT,CASSFRSPASTQYF
TRBJ1-1,-,TRBV5-4,TRBD1,TGTGCCAGCAGCTCACAACAGGGGACGGAGTCTACTGAAGCTTTCTTT,CASSSQQGTESTEAFF
TRBJ2-3,-,TRBV4-3,TRBD1,TGCGCCAGCAGCCGGGGACAGGGGTACACAGATACGCAGTATTTT,CASSRGQGYTDTQYF
TRBJ2-1,-,TRBV7-2,TRBD1,TGTGCCAGCAGCGTGACAGGGGACTCCTACAATGAGCAGTTCTTC,CASSVTGDSYNEQFF
TRBJ1-3,-,TRBV4-3,TRBD1,TGCGCCAGCAGCCGGTTGACAGGGGCAGGGCCCTCGTGGGGAAACACCATATATTTT,CASSRLTGAGPSWGNTIYF
TRBJ1-5,-,TRBV7-2,-,TGTGCCAGCAGCTTAGCAGCGGTCCAGGCGCAGCCCCAGCATTTT,CASSLAAVQAQPQHF
TRBJ2-7,-,TRBV19,-,TGTGCCAGTAGTACTTCCGGGCGGGGTAACTCCTACGAGCAGTACTTC,CASSTSGRGNSYEQYF
TRBJ1-2,-,TRBV15,-,TGTGCCACCAGCAGAGGACGTTCAGGGTTGGATGGCTACACCTTC,CATSRGRSGLDGYTF
TRBJ2-7,-,TRBV10-3,TRBD2,TGTGCCATCAGTGAGGGGGGGGACTCCTACGAGCAGTACTTC,CAISEGGDSYEQYF
TRBJ2-1,-,TRBV9,TRBD2,TGTGCCAGCAGCGTAGTCTCGGGAGGGCCCTCGGGCAATGAGCAGTTCTTC,CASSVVSGGPSGNEQFF
TRBJ1-2,-,TRBV7-2,TRBD1,TGTGCCACAGACAGGGGGGCCTGGGGCTACACCTTC,CATDRGAWGYTF
TRBJ1-1,-,TRBV28,-,TGTGCCAGCAGTTCAGGGCAGAACACTGAAGCTTTCTTT,CASSSGQNTEAFF
TRBJ2-1,-,TRBV20-1,-,TGCAGTGCTCCTGACAATGAGCAGTTCTTC,CSAPDNEQFF
TRBJ2-7,-,TRBV7-2,-,TGTGCCAGCAGCCTAACGGGACTCAACTACGAGCAGTACTTC,CASSLTGLNYEQYF
TRBJ1-2,-,TRBV5-1,-,TGCGCCAGCAGCTCCACAGGGAACGTAGACTATGGCTACACCTTC,CASSSTGNVDYGYTF
TRBJ2-7,-,TRBV5-1,TRBD1,TGCGCCAGCAGCCTCCGGGACAGGGCTTACGAGCAGTACTTC,CASSLRDRAYEQYF
TRBJ2-7,-,TRBV7-2,TRBD2,TGTGCCAGCAGCTTTTCACCGGGACTAGTAGGCGAGCAGTACTTC,CASSFSPGLVGEQYF
TRBJ1-2,-,TRBV4-2,TRBD1,TGTGCCAGCAGCCAAGAGGGGGACAGGGTAATGTATGGCTACACCTTC,CASSQEGDRVMYGYTF
TRBJ2-7,-,TRBV7-2,-,TGTGCCAGCAGCTTAGATGTCAGGGCCTACGAGCAGTACTTC,CASSLDVRAYEQYF
TRBJ1-2,-,TRBV13,-,TGTGCCAGCAGCCCAGGGGTCCTGGACGGTTATGGCTACACCTTC,CASSPGVLDGYGYTF
TRBJ1-4,-,TRBV28,-,TGTGCCAGCAGTGCCCCCGGGACATTGGGTGAAAAACTGTTTTTT,CASSAPGTLGEKLFF
TRBJ2-7,once,TRBV5-5,-,TGTGCCAGCAGCTTGGGGCGGGTAGCGTCCTACGAGCAGTACTTC,CASSLGRVASYEQYF
TRBJ1-1,-,TRBV25-1,-,TGTGCCAGCAAAGAGGGAGGGAACACTGAAGCTTTCTTT,CASKEGGNTEAFF
TRBJ1-5,-,TRBV6-2/TRBV6-3,TRBD1,TGTGCCAGCAGTTCGACAGGGATAATAAATCAGCCCCAGCATTTT,CASSSTGIINQPQHF
TRBJ1-1,-,TRBV7-3,TRBD1,TGTGCCAGCAGCGTGACAGGGGGCACTGAAGCTTTCTTT,CASSVTGGTEAFF
TRBJ1-1,-,TRBV6-2/TRBV6-3,TRBD1,TGTGCCAGCAGTTACCCGACGGGACAGGCCGAAGCTTTCTTT,CASSYPTGQAEAFF
TRBJ1-1,-,TRBV5-5,-,TGTGCCAGCAGCTTTACCGAACAGGTCACTGAAGCTTTCTTT,CASSFTEQVTEAFF
TRBJ1-5,-,TRBV6-4,-,TGTGCCAGCAGTACGACGGGGGAAAGTCAGCCCCAGCATTTT,CASSTTGESQPQHF
TRBJ1-5,-,TRBV7-9,-,TGTGCCAGCAGCCCTCAGGGTGCGCAGCCCCAGCATTTT,CASSPQGAQPQHF
TRBJ2-3,-,TRBV9,-,TGTGCCAGCAGCGTTTCCGGTTGGAGCACAGATACGCAGTATTTT,CASSVSGWSTDTQYF